The entry that follows covers one TCR beta chain sequence. Antigen: not known. The V end lost 1 base, the J end lost 7 bases, and 11 bases lay between the germline ends. Germline V gives CDR1 KGHSH, CDR2 LQKENI. The CDR3 consists of 15 residues. Using immunoSEQ multiplex PCR, the repertoire was profiled, and TCRdb retains in-frame clones only, with some absent. The table lists 180,000 or so clones, around 94% of them singletons. The entry originates in a study of T cell responses to AZD1222 COVID-19 vaccine. On the study more broadly: Pooling of second doses given at about 4 or about 12 weeks was done.

General study results and limits: The reported proportion of spike-specific TCRs targeting unmutated variant regions was nearly half. The sample set comprised mostly white British donors with more females, and clonal diversity was possibly underestimated. Dominant at 160-218 and 743-854, vaccine-associated CD4 TCRs also spanned spike.

This TCR was recovered from an adult in good health. The sequencing here drew on peripheral blood, taken on day 0 of AZD1222 vaccination. The V gene is TRBV18, the J gene TRBJ1-6, with D hard to call. The CDR3 DNA is TGTGCCAGCTCACCACAACCTAGAGGGAATTCACCCCTCCACTTT. Encoded protein: CASSPQPRGNSPLHF.